The source of this T cell receptor beta chain is a study of PD-1 blockade in classical Hodgkin lymphoma (TCRdb year 2020). For context, the study as a whole: Nivolumab dosing was 3 mg/kg intravenously every 2 weeks, continuing until either disease progression or unacceptable toxicity. The study used TCR beta sequencing and CyTOF to define a peripheral blood immune signature of response to PD-1 blockade in classical Hodgkin lymphoma.

The Qiagen DNeasy kit was used to extract genomic DNA from unsorted PBMCs and from the negatively selected CD4+ and CD8+ fractions. Amplification of TCR beta CDR3 regions was done by immunoSEQ multiplex PCR with primers that anneal to V and J segments. A synthetic immune receptor repertoire was used to minimize amplification bias, and any remaining bias was removed computationally after sequencing. Per the original workflow: Custom Python scripts were used to quantify repertoire diversity as the Shannon entropy index. Unsorted, CD4+ and CD8+ repertoires were examined separately, except in combined analyses, for which CD4+ and CD8+ sequences were merged in silico. A clone counted as expanded when the clone's frequency after treatment rose at least 2-fold relative to C1D1, and clones undetected at baseline were given a pseudocount of 0.5. Clones with 0 or 1 copy at C1D1 were defined as singleton clones, while clones with 2 or more copies were defined as non-singleton clones. By matching protein sequences in sorted samples from the same patient, clones expanded in unsorted samples were annotated as CD4+, CD8+ or unknown. Diversity changes from C1D1 to C4D1 were tested in paired samples using Wilcoxon tests. The clones in this table, taken by TCRdb from immuneACCESS, are in-frame only. Not every clone is retained; where verified, under half of the shortfall comes from an unresolved V gene, and the cause of the rest is unknown. V and J calls and clone size follow that table, whereas D and trimming were derived from the DNA. The sample has 90,000 to 140,000 clones on record, approximately 89% of them singletons. The ten largest clones take up around 20% of the sample.

In light of the paper, this sample's time point label describes: cycle 4 day 1 (C4D1), after five to seven weeks of nivolumab. All trial patients had relapsed after autologous stem cell transplantation, with cohorts A, B and C differing in prior brentuximab vedotin exposure. The trial cohort comprised approximately 55 patients with relapsed/refractory classical Hodgkin lymphoma whose best overall responses were complete response, partial response or progressive disease. Trial patients were treated with single-agent nivolumab in the multi-cohort phase II CheckMate 205 trial. An independent review committee assessed best overall response by applying the 2007 International Working Group response criteria. Trial PBMCs were collected just before the start of nivolumab (C1D1) and during therapy at cycle 2 day 1 and cycle 4 day 1. Peripheral blood was collected in 8 mL Vacutainer Cell Preparation Tubes, from which PBMCs were isolated by centrifugation and then cryopreserved.

Points the paper makes about the study in general: Patients starting nivolumab less than 1 year after ASCT had lower diversity and were excluded from later analyses to avoid confounding by immune reconstitution. The study covered only a single clinical trial cohort, and the causes of the repertoire differences, possibly disease activity or prior therapy, were still not defined. Baseline TCR diversity was reported as lower in newly diagnosed patients than in healthy donors, and lower still in relapsed/refractory patients. Trial patients with a complete response had baseline diversity similar to that of newly diagnosed patients, while partial responders and progressors had significantly lower diversity. CD4+ but not CD8+ TCR diversity rose significantly by C4D1 (p=0.0027 vs p=0.16), most apparent in complete responders (p=0.02).

Per the germline V gene, MDHEN is the CDR1 and SYDVKM is the CDR2. Relative to germline, V is 5 bases shorter and J is 0 bases shorter, with 9 bases between their ends. Taken from cysteine to phenylalanine, the CDR3 has 14 residues. The sequence is cut down to CDR3 DNA, 42 bases in frame from base 1. On this clone: This receptor's antigen is unknown. No base quality information exists; no much larger clone differs at one position.

This TCR came from a human donor with classical Hodgkin lymphoma. Source: peripheral blood mononuclear cells (PBMCs), taken before the fourth cycle of nivolumab. Recombination connected TRBV28 to TRBJ2-3, with the D segment identity uncertain. The nucleotide sequence is given as TGTGCCAGCAGTCCGGGCTCCAGCACAGATACGCAGTATTTT. Translated, this is CASSPGSSTDTQYF.